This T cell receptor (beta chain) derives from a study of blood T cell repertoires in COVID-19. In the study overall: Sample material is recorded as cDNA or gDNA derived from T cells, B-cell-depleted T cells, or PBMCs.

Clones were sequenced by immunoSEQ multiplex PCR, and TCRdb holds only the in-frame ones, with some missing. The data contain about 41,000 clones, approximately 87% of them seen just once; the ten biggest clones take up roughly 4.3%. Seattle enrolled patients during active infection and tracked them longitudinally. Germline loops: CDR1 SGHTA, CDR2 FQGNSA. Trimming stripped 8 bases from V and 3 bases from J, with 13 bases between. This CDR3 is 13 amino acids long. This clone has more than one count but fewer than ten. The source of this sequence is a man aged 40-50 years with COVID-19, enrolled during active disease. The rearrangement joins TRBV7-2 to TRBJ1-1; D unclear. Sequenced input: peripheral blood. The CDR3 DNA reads TGTGCCAGCTCTAAGCGACCAGACACTGAAGCTTTCTTT. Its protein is CASSKRPDTEAFF.